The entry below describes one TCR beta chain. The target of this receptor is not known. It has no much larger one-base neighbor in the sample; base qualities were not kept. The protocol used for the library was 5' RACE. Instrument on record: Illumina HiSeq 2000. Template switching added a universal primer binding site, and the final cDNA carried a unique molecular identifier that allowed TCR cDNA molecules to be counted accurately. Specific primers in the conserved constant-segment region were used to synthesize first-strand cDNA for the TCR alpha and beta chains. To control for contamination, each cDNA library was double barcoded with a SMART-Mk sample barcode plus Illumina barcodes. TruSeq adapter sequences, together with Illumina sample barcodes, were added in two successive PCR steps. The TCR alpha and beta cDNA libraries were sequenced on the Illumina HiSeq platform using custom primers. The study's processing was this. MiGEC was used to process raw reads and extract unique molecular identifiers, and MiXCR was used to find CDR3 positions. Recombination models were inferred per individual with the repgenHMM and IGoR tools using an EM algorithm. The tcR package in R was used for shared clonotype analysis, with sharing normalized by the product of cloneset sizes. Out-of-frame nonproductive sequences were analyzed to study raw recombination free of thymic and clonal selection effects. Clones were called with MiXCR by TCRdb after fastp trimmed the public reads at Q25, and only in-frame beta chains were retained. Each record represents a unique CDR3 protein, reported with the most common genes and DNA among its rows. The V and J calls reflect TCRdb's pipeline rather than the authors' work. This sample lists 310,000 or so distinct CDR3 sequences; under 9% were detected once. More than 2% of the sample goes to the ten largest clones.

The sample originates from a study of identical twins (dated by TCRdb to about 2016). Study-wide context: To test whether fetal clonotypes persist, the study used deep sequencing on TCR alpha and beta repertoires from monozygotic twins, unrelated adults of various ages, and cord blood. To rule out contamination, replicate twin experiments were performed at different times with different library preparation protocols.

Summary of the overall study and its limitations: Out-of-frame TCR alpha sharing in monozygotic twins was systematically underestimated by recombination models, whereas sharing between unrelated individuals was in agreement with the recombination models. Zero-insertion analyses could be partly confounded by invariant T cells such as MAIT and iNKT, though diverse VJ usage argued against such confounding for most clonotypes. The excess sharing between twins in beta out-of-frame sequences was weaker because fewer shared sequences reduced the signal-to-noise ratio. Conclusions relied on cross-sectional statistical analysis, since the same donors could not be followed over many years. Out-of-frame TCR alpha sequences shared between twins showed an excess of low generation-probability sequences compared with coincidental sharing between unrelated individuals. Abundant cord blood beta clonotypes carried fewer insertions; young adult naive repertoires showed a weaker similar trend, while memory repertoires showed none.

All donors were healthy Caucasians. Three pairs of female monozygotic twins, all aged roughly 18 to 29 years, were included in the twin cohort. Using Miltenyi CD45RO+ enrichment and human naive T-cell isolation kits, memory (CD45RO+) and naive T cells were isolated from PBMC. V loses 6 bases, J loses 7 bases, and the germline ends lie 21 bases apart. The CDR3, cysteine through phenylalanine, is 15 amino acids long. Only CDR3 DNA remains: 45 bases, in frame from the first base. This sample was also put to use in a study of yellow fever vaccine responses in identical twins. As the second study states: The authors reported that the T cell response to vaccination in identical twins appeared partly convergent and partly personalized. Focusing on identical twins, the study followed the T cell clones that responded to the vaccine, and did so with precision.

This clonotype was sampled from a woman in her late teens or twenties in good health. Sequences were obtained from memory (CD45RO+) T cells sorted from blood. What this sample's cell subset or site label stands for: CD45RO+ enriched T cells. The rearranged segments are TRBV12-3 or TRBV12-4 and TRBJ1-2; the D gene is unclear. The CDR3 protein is CASSPVLRGRVGYTF. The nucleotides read TGTGCCAGCAGCCCGGTTCTGCGGGGTCGGGTTGGCTACACCTTC.